One and the same sample provided the 9 T cell receptor beta chains below, sequenced in a study of CD8 T cells in Susac syndrome. Random hexamers primed reverse transcription of about 0.45 to 1 ug RNA. Via MiXCR, TCRdb re-called the immunoSEQ multiplex PCR reads, giving one row per CDR3 protein. Here the sample spans 200,000 or so distinct CDR3 sequences, about 94% being singletons. The sequencing input was CD4+ T cells from PBMCs. The receptors shown here come from a human donor with multiple sclerosis.

The chain combines TRBV12-3 or TRBV12-4 with TRBJ1-6; D ambiguous. Trimming pared 2 bases from V and 9 bases from J, leaving 8 bases between. CDR3 length equals 13 residues. The CDR3 here is CASSLLTSSPLHF. The CDR3 bases are TGTGCCAGCAGTTTATTGACGAGTTCACCCCTCCACTTT.

For the CDR3, the DNA is TGCAGCGTTGGGGGCGGGAGGGGGCTCACTGAAGCTTTCTTT. The encoded protein is CSVGGGRGLTEAFF. The chain carries TRBV29-1 and TRBJ1-1; 7 bases map to TRBD1. This CDR3 region has 14 residues. CDR1 and CDR2 (germline): SQVTM, ANQGSEA. The V segment lost 4 bases and the J segment 4 bases; nucleotides outside the gene matches: 9.

This chain links TRBV15 with TRBJ2-3; tentative D call: TRBD1 (5 bases). The V end lost 1 base, the J end lost 2 bases, and 10 bases lay between the germline ends. The CDR3 covers 15 residues. CDR1 LNHNV and CDR2 YYDKDF come from the germline V gene (reference sequence). CDR3: CATSRAGRDTDTQYF. In nucleotides, the CDR3 is TGTGCCACCAGCAGAGCAGGGCGAGACACAGATACGCAGTATTTT.

This chain links TRBV5-1 with TRBJ2-5, with unresolved D. This CDR3 comprises 12 residues. Trimming pared 1 base from V and 2 bases from J, leaving 3 bases between. CDR1 is SGHRS, CDR2 YFSETQ, per germline. CDR3 sequence: CASSLKQETQYF. In nucleotides, the CDR3 is TGCGCCAGCAGCTTGAAACAAGAGACCCAGTACTTC.

J is TRBJ2-1 and V is TRBV30, with TRBD1 matching over 9 bases. Looked up from germline, CDR1 is GTSNPN and CDR2 is SVGIG (reference sequence). The CDR3 contains 17 residues. The trim removed 3 bases at V and 2 bases at J, leaving 11 bases unmatched. CDR3: CAWRDQSGTGTYNEQFF. CDR3 sequence (DNA): TGTGCCTGGAGAGACCAATCCGGGACAGGGACCTACAATGAGCAGTTCTTC.

For the CDR3, the DNA is TGTGCCAGCTCACCTAGGCCCGGCGATGAGCAGTTCTTC. This encodes CASSPRPGDEQFF. The gene calls are TRBV18 and TRBJ2-1; the D is unclear. The CDR3 runs 13 residues. CDR1 KGHSH and CDR2 LQKENI come from the germline V gene. Trimming removed 3 bases from V and 8 bases from J, with 11 bases in between. Full variable domain (missing parts from reference TRBV18 and TRBJ2-1): NAGVMQNPRHLVRRRGQEARLRCSPMKGHSHVYWYRQLPEEGLKFMVYLQKENIIDESGMPKERFSAEFPKEGPSILRIQQVVRGDSAAYFCASSPRPGDEQFFGPGTRLTVL.

The rearrangement uses TRBV30 and TRBJ1-1; possibly TRBD1 for D (5 bases). CDR3 length: 11 amino acids. Deletions cut 7 bases from V and 5 bases from J, with 11 bases between. Looked up from germline, CDR1 is GTSNPN and CDR2 is SVGIG (reference sequence). The CDR3 reads CASIGGTEAFF. The CDR3 nucleotides are TGTGCCTCTATCGGGGGTACTGAAGCTTTCTTT.

V is TRBV3-1 and J is TRBJ2-1; D unclear. Trimming shortened V by 0 bases and J by 10 bases, and 13 bases separated the two germline ends. Germline V gene sequence: CDR1 LGHDT, CDR2 YNNKEL (reference sequence). The CDR3 consists of 14 residues. CDR3 nucleotides: TGTGCCAGCAGCCAAGATCTTGGGTTTCGGGAGCAGTTCTTC. Its protein product is CASSQDLGFREQFF.

The gene calls are TRBV20-1 and TRBJ1-1; a possible D gene is TRBD1 (5 bases). CDR1 DFQATT and CDR2 SNEGSKA come from the germline V gene (reference sequence). The CDR3 extends over 13 amino acids. This chain's CDR3 is CRPLRGAGTEAFF. CDR3 in DNA: TGCAGGCCCCTCCGGGGCGCGGGCACTGAAGCTTTCTTT.